A single sample gave rise to the 24 T cell receptor beta chains below, sequenced in a study of T cells after yellow fever vaccination. MiXCR, run by TCRdb on the 5' RACE reads, gives a single entry per CDR3 protein. Of fewer than 150,000 distinct CDR3 sequences in the sample, 7.7% are singletons; the top ten hold roughly 0.73%. The sequencing here drew on CD4+ T cells sorted from PBMCs, taken 5 days after the yellow fever booster vaccination. These receptors were taken from a man under 40 who received the YFV17D yellow fever vaccine.

The chain employs TRBV7-2 and TRBJ2-7; D possibly uses TRBD1 or TRBD2 (5 bases each). Germline V gives CDR1 SGHTA, CDR2 FQGNSA. Trimming removed 3 bases at V and 4 bases at J, with 13 bases between. This CDR3 is built from 14 residues. CDR3 region: CASSFTGTEYEQYF. CDR3 DNA: TGTGCCAGCAGCTTTACCGGGACGGAGTACGAGCAGTACTTC. Filled out from reference TRBV7-2 and TRBJ2-7, the complete variable domain reads GAGVSQSPSNKVTEKGKDVELRCDPISGHTALYWYRQSLGQGLEFLIYFQGNSAPDKSGLPSDRFSAERTGGSVSTLTIQRTQQEDSAVYLCASSFTGTEYEQYFGPGTRLTVT.

This clonotype came up many times. This rearrangement joins TRBV27 to TRBJ2-7, with 9 bases aligning to TRBD2. Losses at the gene ends were 2 bases for V and 3 bases for J; bases not matched to a gene: 17. This CDR3 is 19 amino acids long. CDR1 is MNHEY, CDR2 SMNVEV, per germline (reference sequence). The CDR3 protein is CASSLRAGAGLALIYEQYF. CDR3 coding DNA: TGTGCCAGCAGTTTAAGGGCAGGGGCAGGACTAGCGCTTATCTACGAGCAGTACTTC.

This clonotype was observed at least ten times. The V call is TRBV7-8, the J call TRBJ2-5; D is uncertain. The CDR3 totals 16 residues. Deletions cut 3 bases from V and 5 bases from J, with 19 bases between. Germline CDR1 and CDR2: SGHVS and FQNEAQ. This CDR3 reads CASSFQIKSAMETQYF. In nucleotides, the CDR3 is TGTGCCAGCAGCTTCCAAATAAAATCCGCAATGGAGACCCAGTACTTC.

The table lists this clonotype with many counts. The V call is TRBV7-9, the J call TRBJ2-7; the D is unclear. V was trimmed by 5 bases and J by 0 bases, leaving 14 bases between them. CDR3 size: 15 residues. Germline values: CDR1 SEHNR, CDR2 FQNEAQ (reference sequence). The DNA for the CDR3 is TGTGCCAGCAGCCCCCCCAAGGCCAGCTCCTACGAGCAGTACTTC. Amino acid sequence: CASSPPKASSYEQYF.

This clonotype was found many times. CDR3 bases: TGTGCCAGCAGCCCGGGAGGGCCGACAGATACGCAGTATTTT. This sequence encodes CASSPGGPTDTQYF. The rearrangement joins TRBV28 to TRBJ2-3; 8 nucleotides align to TRBD2. With V trimmed by 6 bases and J by 3 bases, 5 bases remained unmatched. The CDR3 covers 14 residues. Germline values: CDR1 MDHEN, CDR2 SYDVKM.

The CDR3 nucleotides read TGTGCCAGCAGCATTTCGACTAGTAACACCGGGGAGCTGTTTTTT. This sequence encodes CASSISTSNTGELFF. V and J are TRBV9 and TRBJ2-2; weak D call: TRBD2 (6 bases). Germline lookup yields CDR1 SGDLS and CDR2 YYNGEE. Trimming shortened V by 4 bases and J by 2 bases, and 12 bases separated the two germline ends. There are 15 residues in the CDR3.

This clonotype was seen repeatedly, ten times or more. This sequence joins TRBV29-1 and TRBJ2-1, with D possibly TRBD1 on 6 matching bases. Germline loops: CDR1 SQVTM, CDR2 ANQGSEA. This CDR3 has 14 residues. Trimming took 2 bases from V and 9 from J, leaving 17 bases between them. The DNA of the CDR3 is TGCAGCGTTGAACAGGGGACGGCCGGAGCTGAGCAGTTCTTC. Residues: CSVEQGTAGAEQFF.

In its sample, this clonotype was seen many times. The chain recombines TRBV10-3 with TRBJ2-3; 7 nucleotides agree with TRBD2. The trim removed 8 bases at V and 4 bases at J, leaving 6 bases unmatched. CDR3 length: 13 residues. CDR1 ENHRY and CDR2 SYGVKD come from the germline V gene. CDR3 sequence: CAIGRESADTQYF. The DNA for the CDR3 is TGTGCCATCGGGCGGGAGAGCGCAGATACGCAGTATTTT.

This clonotype has just a few counts. V gene TRBV20-1 combines with J gene TRBJ2-1; D gene ambiguous. CDR1 DFQATT and CDR2 SNEGSKA come from the germline V gene (reference sequence). The V end lost 7 bases, the J end lost 3 bases, and 7 bases lay between the germline ends. The CDR3 contains 11 residues. CDR3 loop: CSVGNYNEQFF. The CDR3 DNA reads as TGCAGTGTTGGGAACTACAATGAGCAGTTCTTC.

This clonotype has ten or more counts. The chain joins TRBV3-1 to TRBJ2-3, with TRBD2 matching over 10 bases. V lost 2 bases and J lost 4; bases outside the gene matches: 6. The length of the CDR3 is 16 residues. Germline V lookup: CDR1 LGHDT, CDR2 YNNKEL (reference sequence). The CDR3 bases are TGTGCCAGCAGCCAAAGATCTAGCGGGAGTGCAGATACGCAGTATTTT. Translation: CASSQRSSGSADTQYF.

This clonotype was found many times. The CDR3 reads CSAKVGGTGIYEQYF. CDR3 sequence (DNA): TGCAGTGCTAAGGTCGGCGGGACAGGGATCTACGAGCAGTACTTC. The chain has TRBV20-1 and TRBJ2-7, with 9 bases aligning to TRBD1. The CDR3 is 15 amino acids. Looked up from germline, CDR1 is DFQATT and CDR2 is SNEGSKA (reference sequence). Trimming at V came to 4 bases and at J to 3 bases, leaving 10 bases not matched to a gene.

This clonotype occurred many times. The chain links TRBV5-1 to TRBJ2-1; 9 nucleotides line up with TRBD2. Germline V gene lookup returns CDR1 SGHRS and CDR2 YFSETQ. The CDR3 runs to 16 residues. Germline trimming cut 0 bases from V and 1 base from J; bases unmatched to any gene: 2. CDR3 DNA: TGCGCCAGCAGCTTGGACCTAGCGGGATCCTACAATGAGCAGTTCTTC. Amino acid sequence: CASSLDLAGSYNEQFF.

The table lists this clonotype with many counts. The chain recombines TRBV20-1 with TRBJ2-7; D tentatively reads TRBD1 or TRBD2 (5 bases each). Trimming shortened V by 4 bases and J by 2 bases, and 18 bases separated the two germline ends. The CDR3 spans 15 residues. From germline, CDR1 is DFQATT and CDR2 SNEGSKA (reference sequence). The CDR3 bases are TGCAGTGCTAAAGACCGGGACGTCTCGCCCTACGAGCAGTACTTC. It encodes CSAKDRDVSPYEQYF.

In this sample, this clonotype turned up many times. This rearrangement joins TRBV14 to TRBJ2-7; 9 bases line up with TRBD1. Trimming at V came to 3 bases and at J to 7 bases, leaving 4 bases not matched to a gene. The length of the CDR3 is 13 residues. Germline values: CDR1 SGHDN, CDR2 FVKESK. CDR3 sequence (DNA): TGTGCCAGCAGCCAGCTACAGGGGGCAGAGCAGTACTTC. Its protein is CASSQLQGAEQYF.

V is TRBV20-1 and J is TRBJ1-1; 8 bases are shared with TRBD1. Germline CDR1 DFQATT, CDR2 SNEGSKA (reference sequence). Trimming cost V 4 bases and J 1 base; bases outside gene matches: 8. The CDR3 contains 15 residues. CDR3 residues: CSANAGGAWNTEAFF. The CDR3 DNA reads TGCAGTGCTAACGCAGGGGGCGCATGGAACACTGAAGCTTTCTTT.

This clonotype was picked up many times. The J gene is TRBJ2-1, the V gene TRBV5-1; 8 positions match TRBD2. V trimming: 1 base; J trimming: 4 bases; junction bases outside the gene matches: 10. This CDR3 is built from 17 residues. From germline, CDR1 is SGHRS and CDR2 YFSETQ. The CDR3 bases are TGCGCCAGCAGCTTGCGTAGGACTAGCCAGCATTACAATGAGCAGTTCTTC. This translates into CASSLRRTSQHYNEQFF.

This clonotype was recorded at least ten times. The V gene is TRBV7-2, the J gene TRBJ2-1; D gene ambiguous. This CDR3 comprises 12 residues. The germline CDR1 and CDR2 sequences are SGHTA and FQGNSA. Trimming removed 4 bases from V and 9 bases from J, with 10 bases in between. CDR3 sequence (DNA): TGTGCCAGCAGCTCCCTGTTTTTTGAGCAGTTCTTC. Translated, it gives CASSSLFFEQFF.

The V gene is TRBV28, the J gene TRBJ2-1, with a tentative D call TRBD2 (5 bases). The CDR3 covers 14 residues. V dropped 10 bases and J dropped 14 bases, with 27 bases sitting between them. Germline V CDR1 and CDR2: MDHEN, SYDVKM. The CDR3 region has the DNA TGTGCCACCTGGCCCGTGGCAGGACTCCCCGTTGAGTTCTTC. Its translation is CATWPVAGLPVEFF.

This clonotype has a count of ten or more. The rearrangement uses TRBV18 and TRBJ1-6, with 9 bases identical to TRBD1. The CDR3 loop spans 15 amino acids. V lost 3 bases and J lost 7; bases outside the gene matches: 4. Germline CDR1 is KGHSH and CDR2 is LQKENI. The CDR3 spells CASSPTGTGNSPLHF. DNA for the CDR3: TGTGCCAGCTCACCTACCGGGACAGGGAATTCACCCCTCCACTTT.

This clonotype has just a few counts. As DNA, the CDR3 is TGTGCCAGCAGATCGGGGCTGGGACTAGCGGAGAAGAGCTCCTACAATGAGCAGTTCTTC. Residues: CASRSGLGLAEKSSYNEQFF. The chain couples TRBV11-2 to TRBJ2-1; TRBD2 matches at 11 bases. With 6 bases clipped from V and 0 bases from J, the junction kept 16 bases outside the gene matches. Looked up from germline, CDR1 is SGHAT and CDR2 is FQNNGV. The CDR3 loop spans 20 amino acids. Complete variable domain (other parts from reference TRBV11-2 and TRBJ2-1): EAGVAQSPRYKIIEKRQSVAFWCNPISGHATLYWYQQILGQGPKLLIQFQNNGVVDDSQLPKDRFSAERLKGVDSTLKIQPAKLEDSAVYLCASRSGLGLAEKSSYNEQFFGPGTRLTVL.

This clonotype was counted ten times or more. In nucleotides, the CDR3 is TGTGCCAGCAGGCCGACTAGCAGCACAGATACGCAGTATTTT. This codes for CASRPTSSTDTQYF. V is TRBV12-3 or TRBV12-4 and J is TRBJ2-3; 7 bases are a match to TRBD2. The CDR3 is 14 residues long. V gave up 6 bases and J gave up 0 bases; unmatched junction bases: 3.

This clonotype was observed at least ten times. CDR3: CASTRSPDSGANVLTF. In DNA, the CDR3 is TGTGCCAGCACTCGAAGCCCAGACTCTGGGGCCAACGTCCTGACTTTC. The rearrangement uses TRBV7-2 and TRBJ2-6, with D unclear. Germline CDR1 and CDR2: SGHTA and FQGNSA. There are 16 residues in the CDR3. With 7 bases removed from V and 0 bases from J, the gap between germline ends came to 13 bases.

The CDR3 reads CASSLFESSGANVLTF. The CDR3 bases are TGTGCCAGCAGCTTATTTGAGAGCTCTGGGGCCAACGTCCTGACTTTC. The V call is TRBV5-4, the J call TRBJ2-6; D is unclear. V was shortened by 2 bases and J by 0 bases, with 9 bases between the two germline ends. In germline, CDR1 is SGHNT, CDR2 YYREEE (reference sequence). The CDR3 is made up of 16 amino acids.

This clonotype appeared many times. The chain has TRBV15 and TRBJ1-5; 9 bases map to TRBD1. V lost 0 bases to trimming and J lost 0 bases; unmatched junction nucleotides: 9. The length of the CDR3 is 19 residues. The germline V gene has CDR1 LNHNV and CDR2 YYDKDF (reference sequence). The CDR3: CATSRDVRDRAYSNQPQHF. Written as DNA, the CDR3 is TGTGCCACCAGCAGAGATGTCCGGGACAGGGCCTATAGCAATCAGCCCCAGCATTTT. The entire variable domain, with the rest obtained from reference TRBV15 and TRBJ1-5, is as follows: DAMVIQNPRYQVTQFGKPVTLSCSQTLNHNVMYWYQQKSSQAPKLLFHYYDKDFNNEADTPDNFQSRRPNTSFCFLDIRSPGLGDTAMYLCATSRDVRDRAYSNQPQHFGDGTRLSIL.